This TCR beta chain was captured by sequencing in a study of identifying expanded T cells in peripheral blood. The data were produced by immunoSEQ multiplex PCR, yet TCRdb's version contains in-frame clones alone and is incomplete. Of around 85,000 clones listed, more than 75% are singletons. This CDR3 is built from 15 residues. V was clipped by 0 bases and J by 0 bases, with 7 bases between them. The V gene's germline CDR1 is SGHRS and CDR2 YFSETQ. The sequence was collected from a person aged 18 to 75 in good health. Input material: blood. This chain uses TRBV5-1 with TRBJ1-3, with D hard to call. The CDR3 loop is CASSLVQGSGNTIYF. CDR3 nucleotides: TGCGCCAGCAGCTTGGTACAAGGCTCTGGAAACACCATATATTTT.